This T cell receptor (beta chain) is drawn from a study of T-cell memory formation after mild COVID-19. Findings and caveats of the study: CD4+ contracting clones were mainly CM and EM; CD8+ ones, EMRA.

On this clonotype itself: Its antigen is undetermined.

The CDR3 is made up of 11 amino acids. V lost 10 bases and J 5 bases, leaving 11 bases between the germline ends. CDR1 MNHEY and CDR2 SMNVEV come from the germline V gene (reference sequence). From 5'RACE with constant-segment primers came TCR alpha and TCR beta cDNA libraries that carried sample barcodes and UMIs. MiXCR was run by TCRdb on the 5' RACE reads, yielding one entry per CDR3 protein. The sample consists of fewer than 600,000 distinct CDR3 sequences, roughly a fifth of them appearing once. The chain uses TRBV27 and TRBJ1-1, with a possible D match to TRBD1 (6 bases). Sequencing was done on a sample of PBMCs or a T cell subset sorted from them (not recorded which). This receptor was obtained from an adult woman who had mild COVID-19 (a few samples of this study predate the infection). Cell type and time point are not known. The CDR3 reads CATRGLTEAFF. CDR3 bases: TGTGCCACCAGGGGTTTGACTGAAGCTTTCTTT.